This T cell receptor beta chain was observed in a study of regulatory T cells in long-lasting Graves disease. iRepertoire HTBI primers and Arm-PCR of CDR3 regions built TCR beta libraries. One entry per CDR3 protein, called by TCRdb with MiXCR from the multiplex PCR reads. This table holds 400,000 to 450,000 distinct CDR3 sequences, 16% found once. This clonotype was seen ten or more times. The time point is: newly diagnosed GD, antithyroid drugs for less than 3 months. PBMC-derived RNA was used for the TCR library. CDR3 length: 16 residues. V was trimmed by 5 bases and J by 6 bases, leaving 22 bases between them. The germline V gene has CDR1 DFQATT and CDR2 SNEGSKA (reference sequence). The same sample was also used in a study of T cells in Graves' hyperthyroidism and ophthalmopathy.

This specimen consisted of peripheral blood mononuclear cells (PBMCs), obtained at new diagnosis, from a patient treated with antithyroid drugs. This sequence joins TRBV20-1 and TRBJ2-2; perhaps TRBD1 as D (7 bases). This clonotype was obtained from a woman aged 30 to 39 with Graves disease. The CDR3 sequence: CSAHLGGQGDAGELFF. The CDR3 nucleotides are TGCAGTGCTCACCTAGGAGGGCAGGGGGACGCCGGGGAGCTGTTTTTT.